The 13 T cell receptor beta chains below were found in one sample sequenced in a study of shared clonotypes between healthy human individuals. The data were produced by immunoSEQ multiplex PCR, yet TCRdb's version contains in-frame clones alone and is incomplete. The table has more than 500,000 clones, around 95% seen once. CD8 cells classed as naive were CD45RO-negative and positively selected for CCR7, excluding terminally differentiated effector memory CD45RA+ cells. Material: naive CD8+ T cells sorted from blood. The receptors here all came from a woman younger than 45 in good health.

The chain has TRBV6-5 and TRBJ2-2; D gene ambiguous. The CDR3 has 16 residues. The germline CDR1 and CDR2 sequences are MNHEY and SVGAGI. Trimming stripped 0 bases from V and 3 bases from J, with 11 bases between. For the CDR3, the DNA is TGTGCCAGCAGTTACTCACCTCGACAAGACACCGGGGAGCTGTTTTTT. The encoded protein is CASSYSPRQDTGELFF.

The chain combines TRBV7-9 with TRBJ2-2; TRBD2 aligns across 7 bases. The CDR3 has 17 residues. V was clipped by 1 base and J by 4 bases; unmatched bases: 9. CDR1 and CDR2 (germline): SEHNR, FQNEAQ (reference sequence). The CDR3 sequence is CASSLGWGGSTTGELFF. The CDR3 DNA is TGTGCCAGCAGCTTAGGCTGGGGCGGGAGCACCACCGGGGAGCTGTTTTTT.

V is TRBV5-1 and J is TRBJ2-1; possible D gene TRBD1, 6 bases. CDR1 and CDR2 (germline): SGHRS, YFSETQ. The CDR3 consists of 13 residues. Trimming left V 5 bases short and J 4 bases short, with 10 bases between. CDR3 protein: CASRGDIYNEQFF. The CDR3 DNA is TGCGCCAGCAGGGGGGACATTTACAATGAGCAGTTCTTC. Drawing the rest from reference TRBV5-1 and TRBJ2-1, the complete variable domain is KAGVTQTPRYLIKTRGQQVTLSCSPISGHRSVSWYQQTPGQGLQFLFEYFSETQRNKGNFPGRFSGRQFSNSRSEMNVSTLELGDSALYLCASRGDIYNEQFFGPGTRLTVL.

The chain links TRBV7-2 to TRBJ2-7, with a weak D call TRBD1 (5 bases). V lost 4 bases and J lost 5, with 18 bases in between. The CDR3 spans 15 residues. Germline V gives CDR1 SGHTA, CDR2 FQGNSA. The CDR3 is CASSSRVHVAHEQYF. The CDR3, as DNA: TGTGCCAGCAGCTCCAGGGTTCACGTTGCCCACGAGCAGTACTTC.

This rearrangement joins TRBV7-9 to TRBJ2-7; 12 nucleotides line up with TRBD1. Trimming removed 5 bases from V and 4 bases from J; junction bases left unmatched: 6. The CDR3 runs 15 residues. CDR1 and CDR2 (germline): SEHNR, FQNEAQ (reference sequence). The CDR3 sequence is CASSPPGQGAYEQYF. For the CDR3, the DNA is TGTGCCAGCAGCCCACCGGGACAGGGGGCGTACGAGCAGTACTTC.

This chain links TRBV19 with TRBJ1-5; D possibly corresponds to TRBD1 (5 bases). Trimming took 5 bases from V and 3 from J, leaving 17 bases between them. This CDR3 is 16 amino acids long. From germline, CDR1 is LNHDA and CDR2 SQIVND (reference sequence). The CDR3 coding sequence is TGTGCCAGTAGTCGCTTCCGGGACGATAACAATCAGCCCCAGCATTTT. Translating it yields CASSRFRDDNNQPQHF.

The DNA of the CDR3 is TGTGCCAGCAGCCTGGAAACAGGGGGCAACGAGCAGTACTTC. It translates to CASSLETGGNEQYF. The chain is built from TRBV5-6 and TRBJ2-7, with 9 bases aligning to TRBD1. Germline CDR1 and CDR2: SGHDT and YYEEEE. V was pared by 4 bases and J by 5 bases, with 7 bases of the junction left unmatched. CDR3 length: 14 amino acids.

This chain uses TRBV13 with TRBJ2-2; TRBD1 matches at 12 bases. CDR1 is PRHDT and CDR2 is FYEKMQ in the germline V gene (reference sequence). CDR3 length: 17 residues. The J segment lost 6 bases and the V segment lost 0 bases, leaving 5 bases of the junction unmatched. CDR3 DNA: TGTGCCAGCAGCTTAGGAGGGGACAGGGGGCTGTCCGGGGAGCTGTTTTTT. Its protein product is CASSLGGDRGLSGELFF. The full variable domain, rest sourced from reference TRBV13 and TRBJ2-2, is AAGVIQSPRHLIKEKRETATLKCYPIPRHDTVYWYQQGPGQDPQFLISFYEKMQSDKGSIPDRFSAQQFSDYHSELNMSSLELGDSALYFCASSLGGDRGLSGELFFGEGSRLTVL.

The chain employs TRBV19 and TRBJ2-7, with 10 bases lining up with TRBD2. V shed 3 bases and J 5 bases; nucleotides not matched to a gene: 4. The CDR3 sequence is 14 residues long. Germline-derived CDR1 and CDR2 are LNHDA and SQIVND (reference sequence). Here the CDR3 reads CASSIVLAGDEQYF. The CDR3 nucleotides read TGTGCCAGTAGTATCGTGCTAGCGGGAGACGAGCAGTACTTC.

V is TRBV5-4 and J is TRBJ1-1, with 9 bases fitting TRBD1. After removal of 3 bases from V and 6 bases from J, the junction contained 6 bases not matched to a gene. The CDR3 loop spans 14 amino acids. Germline V lookup: CDR1 SGHNT, CDR2 YYREEE (reference sequence). The CDR3 is CASSSGQGISEAFF. The CDR3 DNA is TGTGCCAGCAGCTCGGGACAGGGCATCTCTGAAGCTTTCTTT.

As regards this clone: This same CDR3 is encoded by further DNA sequences in the sample. The chain combines TRBV2 with TRBJ2-7; D is unresolved. V lost 3 bases and J 2 bases, leaving 2 bases between the germline ends. Germline V gene lookup returns CDR1 SNHLY and CDR2 FYNNEI. This CDR3 has 11 amino acids. CDR3 DNA sequence: TGTGCCAGCAGTGATACCTACGAGCAGTACTTC. Residues: CASSDTYEQYF.

J is TRBJ2-7 and V is TRBV2, with 8 positions matching TRBD1. CDR3 length equals 15 residues. V was clipped by 1 base and J by 3 bases; unmatched bases: 5. The germline V gene has CDR1 SNHLY and CDR2 FYNNEI. Here the CDR3 DNA reads TGTGCCAGCAGTGAAGTCGGACAGGGAAGCTACGAGCAGTACTTC. Amino acid sequence: CASSEVGQGSYEQYF.

The V gene is TRBV7-2, the J gene TRBJ1-2; 12 bases are a match to TRBD1. This CDR3 is built from 16 residues. The junction had 11 bases not matched to a gene; V was cut back by 5 bases and J by 7 bases. CDR1 SGHTA and CDR2 FQGNSA come from the germline V gene. The CDR3 region has the DNA TGTGCCAGCAGCCGTTTGACCGGGACAGGGGGCGTTGGCTACACCTTC. Its translation is CASSRLTGTGGVGYTF.